The 17 T cell receptor beta chains given below trace back to one sample, sequenced in a study of vaccination and CD4 T cells after COVID-19. Scientists ran DNA taken from cultured CD4+ T cells through the Oncomine TCR Beta short-read assay for sequencing. Cultured CD4+ T cells were the source of extracted genomic DNA. From the PCR reads, TCRdb called clonotypes with MiXCR, one entry per CDR3 protein. The sample includes thousands of distinct CDR3 sequences, 25% to 35% seen only once; the top ten take 10% to 12%. Their antigen targets remain unknown. Treatment meaning: approximately 11-day PBMC culture with coronavirus spike peptide pools or control peptides (ViraFEST assay). The unexposed donor's CD4+ T cells were collected before the COVID-19 pandemic (2011-2018). The specimen sequenced was CD4+ T cells from blood, cultured in vitro. The receptors were sampled from a human donor in good health.

Turning to this clonotype: Being one base from a much bigger clone, this may be a read error. V and J are TRBV7-2 and TRBJ1-2; tentative D call: TRBD1 (6 bases). The CDR3 extends over 15 amino acids. Germline CDR1 reads SGHTA; CDR2 reads FQGNSA. In DNA form, the CDR3 reads TGTGCCGGCAGCCTGGCCCACAGGGCGTCCGGTGGCTACACCTTC. Protein product: CAGSLAHRASGGYTF.

The genes are TRBV19 and TRBJ2-1; TRBD2 aligns across 16 bases. The CDR3 length is 18 residues. CDR1 is LNHDA, CDR2 SQIVND, per germline (reference sequence). Losses at the gene ends were 3 bases for V and 7 bases for J; bases not matched to a gene: 9. This CDR3 is CASSIGTSGRAGWNEQFF. DNA of the CDR3: TGTGCCAGTAGTATCGGGACTAGCGGGAGGGCGGGGTGGAATGAGCAGTTCTTC.

V usage is TRBV5-4 and J usage is TRBJ2-1; 13 nucleotides agree with TRBD2. The CDR3 runs 14 residues. After removal of 4 bases from V and 14 bases from J, the junction contained 9 bases not matched to a gene. Germline-derived CDR1 and CDR2 are SGHNT and YYREEE (reference sequence). The CDR3 protein is CASSPGLAGESKFF. CDR3 DNA sequence: TGTGCCAGCAGCCCCGGACTAGCGGGGGAGTCAAAGTTCTTC.

This clonotype was counted only a few times. J is TRBJ2-1 and V is TRBV20-1; D gene ambiguous. V lost 5 bases to trimming and J lost 1 base, with 12 bases between them. Germline CDR1 is DFQATT and CDR2 is SNEGSKA (reference sequence). The length of the CDR3 is 14 residues. CDR3 amino acids: CSAPLFSSYNEQFF. The CDR3, as DNA: TGCAGTGCTCCACTTTTCTCATCCTACAATGAGCAGTTCTTC.

This clonotype was observed a few times. The V call is TRBV20-1, the J call TRBJ1-1, with D possibly being TRBD1 (5 bases). The germline gives CDR1 DFQATT, CDR2 SNEGSKA (reference sequence). V lost 2 bases to trimming and J lost 0 bases, with 22 bases between them. There are 18 residues in the CDR3. The CDR3 protein is CSARKSRGREGLNTEAFF. For the CDR3, the DNA is TGCAGTGCTAGAAAGTCCCGGGGGAGGGAAGGGTTGAACACTGAAGCTTTCTTT.

This clonotype was detected a few times. The chain employs TRBV11-2 and TRBJ2-7, with 10 nucleotides matching TRBD2. Germline V gene sequence: CDR1 SGHAT, CDR2 FQNNGV. V lost 4 bases to trimming and J lost 3 bases; unmatched junction nucleotides: 6. The CDR3 consists of 15 residues. The CDR3 DNA sequence: TGTGCCAGCAGCTGGACTAGCGGAGGCAACTACGAGCAGTACTTC. It yields the protein CASSWTSGGNYEQYF.

The V call is TRBV30, the J call TRBJ2-5; D unclear. CDR1 GTSNPN and CDR2 SVGIG come from the germline V gene (reference sequence). The CDR3 runs 11 residues. V was shortened by 4 bases and J by 5 bases, with 8 bases between the two germline ends. The DNA of the CDR3 is TGTGCCTGGATAACCGGGGAGACCCAGTACTTC. Translating it yields CAWITGETQYF.

The chain uses TRBV7-3 and TRBJ2-7; TRBD1 aligns across 8 bases. Germline lookup yields CDR1 SGHTA and CDR2 FQGTGA. The V gene end was trimmed by 2 bases and the J gene end by 0 bases; junction bases not matched to a gene: 3. The CDR3 is 15 residues long. The CDR3 DNA reads TGTGCCAGCAGCTTAGGACAGGGAATCTCCTACGAGCAGTACTTC. Its protein is CASSLGQGISYEQYF.

This clonotype was seen only a few times. The V call is TRBV2, the J call TRBJ2-7; D uncertain. Germline loops: CDR1 SNHLY, CDR2 FYNNEI. The CDR3 spans 12 residues. V lost 2 bases and J lost 4, with 6 bases in between. CDR3 bases: TGTGCCAGCAGTGAATCGCAGTACGAGCAGTACTTC. It encodes CASSESQYEQYF.

This clonotype is categorized as medium-sized (0.01 to 0.1%). The chain uses TRBV20-1 and TRBJ1-2; perhaps TRBD1 as D (5 bases). Trimming removed 6 bases from V and 6 bases from J, with 20 bases in between. This CDR3 is 14 amino acids long. Per germline, CDR1 DFQATT and CDR2 SNEGSKA (reference sequence). The CDR3 loop is CSARDGGFVDGYTF. CDR3 DNA: TGCAGTGCCCGAGATGGGGGGTTTGTAGATGGCTACACCTTC.

There are a few counts of this clonotype. The chain carries TRBV21-1 and TRBJ2-7; TRBD2, the D gene given by the table, was not confirmed from the DNA. TRBV21-1 has pseudogene status. The CDR3 totals 13 residues. The CDR3, as DNA: TGTGCCAGCCGAGCGGGGGAGGCCCTCGAGCAGTACTTC. This codes for CASRAGEALEQYF.

This clonotype was found a few times. The genes are TRBV20-1 and TRBJ1-5; 8 bases map to TRBD1. Germline V lookup: CDR1 DFQATT, CDR2 SNEGSKA (reference sequence). Germline trimming cut 6 bases from V and 7 bases from J; bases unmatched to any gene: 8. This CDR3 contains 13 residues. In DNA form, the CDR3 reads TGCAGTGCAAAACAGGGGGGTGACCAGCCCCAGCATTTT. Its protein is CSAKQGGDQPQHF.

V is TRBV29-1 and J is TRBJ2-2; no definite D call. Germline V CDR1 and CDR2: SQVTM, ANQGSEA. V lost 7 bases and J 4 bases, leaving 7 bases between the germline ends. The CDR3 extends over 11 amino acids. CDR3 nucleotides: TGCAGCGCCGGCCTCACCGGGGAGCTGTTTTTT. Translating it yields CSAGLTGELFF.

This chain links TRBV12-3 or TRBV12-4 with TRBJ2-5, with D perhaps TRBD2 (6 bases). This CDR3 spans 13 amino acids. Trimming left V 2 bases short and J 7 bases short, with 11 bases between. CDR3 bases: TGTGCCAGCAGTTTATTGGTCGGGGGGACCCAGTACTTC. The encoded protein is CASSLLVGGTQYF.

The chain combines TRBV6-2 or TRBV6-3 with TRBJ2-7; D uncertain. The CDR3 consists of 11 residues. The germline CDR1 and CDR2 sequences are MNHEY and SVGEGT. Trimming removed 7 bases at V and 6 bases at J, with 10 bases between. The CDR3, as DNA: TGTGCCAGCACCTCTGCGTTCGAGCAGTACTTC. The encoded protein is CASTSAFEQYF.

V and J are TRBV10-2 and TRBJ1-6; the D is unclear. This CDR3 contains 14 residues. Trimming removed 7 bases at V and 7 bases at J, with 14 bases between. The germline V gene encodes CDR1 WSHSY and CDR2 SAAADI. The CDR3 protein is CASISGSGNSPLHF. Written as DNA, the CDR3 is TGCGCCAGCATCTCGGGTAGCGGGAATTCACCCCTCCACTTT.

This clonotype was seen only once. The J gene is TRBJ2-2, the V gene TRBV27; D is ambiguous. CDR1 MNHEY and CDR2 SMNVEV come from the germline V gene (reference sequence). V gave up 6 bases and J gave up 0 bases, with 5 bases separating them. The CDR3 spans 13 residues. In DNA form, the CDR3 reads TGTGCCAGCAGCGTGACGAACACCGGGGAGCTGTTTTTT. This codes for CASSVTNTGELFF.